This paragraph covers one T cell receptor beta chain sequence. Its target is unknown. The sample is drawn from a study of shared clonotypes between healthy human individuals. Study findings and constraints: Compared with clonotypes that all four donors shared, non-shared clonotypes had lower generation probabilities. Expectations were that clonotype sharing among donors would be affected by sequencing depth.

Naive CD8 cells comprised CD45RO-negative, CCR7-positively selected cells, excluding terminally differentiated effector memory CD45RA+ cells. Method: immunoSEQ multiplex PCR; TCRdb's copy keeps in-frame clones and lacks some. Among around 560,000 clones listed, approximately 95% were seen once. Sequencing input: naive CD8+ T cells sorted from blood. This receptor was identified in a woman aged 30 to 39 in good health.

The CDR3: CASSGLTYTEAFF. The CDR3 bases are TGTGCCAGCAGCGGTCTGACGTACACTGAAGCTTTCTTT. V is TRBV9 and J is TRBJ1-1, with unresolved D. This CDR3 is 13 amino acids long. Per germline, CDR1 SGDLS and CDR2 YYNGEE. Trimming removed 3 bases from V and 3 bases from J, with 9 bases in between. Full variable domain (remainder filled in from reference TRBV9 and TRBJ1-1): DSGVTQTPKHLITATGQRVTLRCSPRSGDLSVYWYQQSLDQGLQFLIQYYNGEERAKGNILERFSAQQFPDLHSELNLSSLELGDSALYFCASSGLTYTEAFFGQGTRLTVV.